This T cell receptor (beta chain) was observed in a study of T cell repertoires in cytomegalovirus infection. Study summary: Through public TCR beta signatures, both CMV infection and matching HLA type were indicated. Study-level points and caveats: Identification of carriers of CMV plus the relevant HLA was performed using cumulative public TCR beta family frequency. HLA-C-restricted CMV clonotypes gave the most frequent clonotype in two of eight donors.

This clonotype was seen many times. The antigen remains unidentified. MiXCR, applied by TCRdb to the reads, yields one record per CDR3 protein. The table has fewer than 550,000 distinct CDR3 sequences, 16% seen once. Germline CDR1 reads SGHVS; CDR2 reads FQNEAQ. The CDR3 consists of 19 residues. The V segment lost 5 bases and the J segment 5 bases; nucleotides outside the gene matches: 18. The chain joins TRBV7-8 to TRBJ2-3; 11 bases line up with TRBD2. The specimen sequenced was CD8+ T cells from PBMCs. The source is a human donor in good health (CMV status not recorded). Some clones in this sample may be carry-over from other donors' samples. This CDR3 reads CASSPLLAGEIPPRDTQYF. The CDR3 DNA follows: TGTGCCAGCAGCCCTTTACTAGCGGGAGAGATTCCCCCCAGAGATACGCAGTATTTT.